What follows describes a single TCR beta chain. Its antigen is undetermined. CDR1 and CDR2 (germline): SQVTM, ANQGSEA. The V gene lost 7 bases and the J gene lost 6 bases, with 18 bases spanning the gap. This CDR3 is 13 amino acids long. PCR amplification relied on 60 Vbeta primers (plus 13 Jbeta primers). Libraries were prepared by immunoSEQ multiplex PCR; TCRdb keeps only in-frame clonotypes and omits some of them. The table records 130,000 or so clones, 77% of them present only once. The data are from a study of cytomegalovirus exposure and HLA in healthy donors. Study results and caveats: Another analysis was done later, and it associated roughly 15,000 TCR beta sequences with HLA alleles at 0.05 false discovery rate. Earlier analysis looked at TCR beta V segments, and most were productive about 90% or about 30% of the time.

The V call is TRBV29-1, the J call TRBJ1-2; D not certain. This TCR derives from a man between 18 and 29 years old in good health and CMV-seropositive. Sample: PBMCs. CDR3: CSGNLGQKNGYTF. The CDR3, as DNA: TGCAGCGGCAACCTTGGGCAAAAAAATGGCTACACCTTC.